This T cell receptor (beta chain) emerged from a study of T cells in localized non-small cell lung cancer. Broader study findings: Greater blood T cell density accompanied longer overall survival. The greatest T cell clonality was found in uninvolved adjacent lung (higher than in tumor).

Generated by immunoSEQ multiplex PCR, the TCRdb table keeps only in-frame clones and is missing some. The sample lists some 22,000 clones, around 81% occurring once. CDR1 is SGHNT, CDR2 YYREEE, per germline (reference sequence). This CDR3 is 15 amino acids long. V was trimmed by 1 base and J by 6 bases, leaving 13 bases between them. Details on this clone: Its antigen is as yet unknown.

This receptor was taken from a man between 40 and 70 years old with stage II lung adenocarcinoma. The sample was PBMCs, taken before any cancer treatment. This chain connects TRBV5-4 to TRBJ2-2; D tentatively fits TRBD1 or TRBD2 (5 bases each). The CDR3 loop reads CASSLPGVGAGELFF. In DNA, the CDR3 is TGTGCCAGCAGCTTGCCCGGGGTAGGGGCCGGGGAGCTGTTTTTT.